This TCR beta chain was documented in a study of cytomegalovirus exposure and HLA in healthy donors. The PCR used 60 Vbeta and 13 Jbeta primers. TCRdb's table, derived via immunoSEQ multiplex PCR, lists solely in-frame clones and lacks some. Of about 140,000 clones listed, roughly four fifths are singletons. This CDR3 has 16 amino acids. With 0 bases removed from V and 8 bases from J, the gap between germline ends came to 16 bases. Germline CDR1 reads MGHRA; CDR2 reads YSYEKL. The rearrangement joins TRBV4-1 to TRBJ1-4, with D unresolved. The specimen was PBMCs. This sequence was found in a young man in good health and CMV-seropositive. The CDR3 region is CASSQDRPPGGEKLFF. In DNA, the CDR3 is TGCGCCAGCAGCCAAGACAGGCCGCCCGGAGGAGAAAAACTGTTTTTT.